This entry lists 14 T cell receptor beta chains sequenced from one sample in a study of cytomegalovirus exposure and HLA in healthy donors (dated by TCRdb to about 2017). Receptors were amplified or captured by the immunoSEQ multiplex PCR assay. For the multiplex PCR, a mixture combining 60 forward primers for TCR Vbeta segments and 13 reverse primers for TCR Jbeta segments was used. TCRdb limited this immuneACCESS table to in-frame rearrangements with V and J called. A share of clones is missing; checked studies link under half to unresolved V genes, and the rest is unexplained. Within this sample are approximately 100,000 clones, with roughly three quarters of them counted one time only. The ten most abundant clones make up approximately 3.8% of the sample. Sequencing was carried out using PBMCs. These receptors came from a woman between 35 and 50 years old in good health and CMV-seronegative.

This clone was seen only once. The chain uses TRBV7-2 and TRBJ2-7, with 10 bases lining up with TRBD1. This CDR3 is 19 amino acids long. CDR1 SGHTA and CDR2 FQGNSA come from the germline V gene. The V segment lost 5 bases and the J segment 0 bases; nucleotides outside the gene matches: 16. The CDR3 here is CASSPFRDRGFPSSYEQYF. In DNA, the CDR3 is TGTGCCAGCAGCCCCTTCCGGGACAGGGGCTTTCCTAGCTCCTACGAGCAGTACTTC.

This chain connects TRBV30 to TRBJ2-2, with a possible D match to TRBD1 (6 bases). Trimming cost V 4 bases and J 7 bases, with 10 bases left between them. The CDR3 is made up of 12 amino acids. Per germline, CDR1 GTSNPN and CDR2 SVGIG (reference sequence). The chain's CDR3 is CAWNIGGGELFF. DNA for the CDR3: TGTGCCTGGAATATAGGGGGCGGGGAGCTGTTTTTT.

The chain couples TRBV7-9 to TRBJ1-1, with 7 positions matching TRBD1. Germline loops: CDR1 SEHNR, CDR2 FQNEAQ (reference sequence). V trimming: 5 bases; J trimming: 3 bases; junction bases outside the gene matches: 6. The CDR3 totals 14 residues. The CDR3 DNA is TGTGCCAGCAGCCGACAGGGCGGAGACACTGAAGCTTTCTTT. It is translated as CASSRQGGDTEAFF.

The rearrangement joins TRBV28 to TRBJ1-3; weak D call: TRBD1 (6 bases). CDR3 length: 13 amino acids. In germline, CDR1 is MDHEN, CDR2 SYDVKM. Deletions cut 4 bases from V and 8 bases from J, with 12 bases between. CDR3 DNA: TGTGCCAGCAGTTCTGGACAGTTAGACACCATATATTTT. Protein product: CASSSGQLDTIYF.

This clone has just a few counts. This chain's CDR3 is CASSSFRGLAYLTDTQYF. In DNA form, the CDR3 reads TGTGCCAGCAGTTCTTTCCGGGGTCTAGCCTATCTCACAGATACGCAGTATTTT. V and J are TRBV11-2 and TRBJ2-3; possibly TRBD2 for D (5 bases). The CDR3 consists of 18 residues. The ends were cut back, 6 bases at V and 2 bases at J, with 24 bases in the middle. CDR1 is SGHAT, CDR2 FQNNGV, per germline.

This clone was seen a single time. This rearrangement joins TRBV5-6 to TRBJ1-1, with a possible D match to TRBD1 (5 bases). Germline lookup yields CDR1 SGHDT and CDR2 YYEEEE. The CDR3 loop spans 14 amino acids. V was shortened by 2 bases and J by 8 bases, with 16 bases between the two germline ends. The CDR3 DNA is TGTGCCAGCAGCTTTTGGGGATTTCAGGGAGAAGCTTTCTTT. It translates to CASSFWGFQGEAFF. Based on the CDR3 plus reference TRBV5-6 and TRBJ1-1, the full variable domain is DAGVTQSPTHLIKTRGQQVTLRCSPKSGHDTVSWYQQALGQGPQFIFQYYEEEERQRGNFPDRFSGHQFPNYSSELNVNALLLGDSALYLCASSFWGFQGEAFFGQGTRLTVV.

The table lists this clone with a count of one. This chain joins TRBV25-1 and TRBJ1-6; no firm D call. V lost 1 base, J lost 9 bases, and 7 bases lay in between. Germline lookup yields CDR1 MGHDK and CDR2 SYGVNS. The CDR3 covers 13 residues. The CDR3 nucleotides are TGTGCCAGCAGTGAATCGTCTCTTTCACCCCTCCACTTT. It yields the protein CASSESSLSPLHF.

V gene TRBV5-1 combines with J gene TRBJ2-3, with 8 bases that match TRBD1. Per the germline V gene, CDR1 is SGHRS and CDR2 is YFSETQ. The J segment lost 2 bases and the V segment lost 0 bases, leaving 2 bases of the junction unmatched. The CDR3 runs 15 residues. The CDR3 protein is CASSLGQGSTDTQYF. CDR3 sequence (DNA): TGCGCCAGCAGCTTGGGACAGGGGTCCACAGATACGCAGTATTTT.

The chain has TRBV9 and TRBJ2-1, with 9 bases matching TRBD2. This CDR3 spans 15 amino acids. Germline V CDR1 and CDR2: SGDLS, YYNGEE. Trimming removed 0 bases from V and 4 bases from J; junction bases left unmatched: 2. In DNA, the CDR3 is TGTGCCAGCAGCGTAGCTAGCGGGGTGTACAATGAGCAGTTCTTC. Its translation: CASSVASGVYNEQFF.

This sequence joins TRBV12-5 and TRBJ2-1; 7 nucleotides line up with TRBD1. Germline V gene lookup returns CDR1 LGHNT and CDR2 FRNRAP. The CDR3 has 13 amino acids. V lost 1 base, J lost 9 bases, and 3 bases stayed unmatched. CDR3 amino acids: CASGLEGGTEQFF. CDR3 coding DNA: TGTGCTAGTGGTTTGGAAGGGGGCACTGAGCAGTTCTTC.

V is TRBV2 and J is TRBJ1-2; D is possibly TRBD1 (6 bases). In germline, CDR1 is SNHLY, CDR2 FYNNEI. Trimming stripped 6 bases from V and 8 bases from J, with 16 bases between. CDR3 size: 13 residues. The CDR3 protein is CASSPAGVGGYTF. For the CDR3, the DNA is TGTGCCAGCAGCCCGGCAGGGGTTGGGGGCTACACCTTC.

V usage is TRBV2 and J usage is TRBJ2-3; D unresolved. The V gene's germline CDR1 is SNHLY and CDR2 FYNNEI. This CDR3 has 13 amino acids. The germline V and J ends were trimmed by 5 bases and 5 bases, with 11 bases remaining between them. The CDR3 nucleotides read TGTGCCAGCAGTCTTCCCCCTAGAGATACGCAGTATTTT. Translating gives CASSLPPRDTQYF.

The chain joins TRBV19 to TRBJ1-2; D not resolved. V lost 8 bases and J 4 bases, leaving 8 bases between the germline ends. CDR3 length equals 11 residues. Germline V gene lookup returns CDR1 LNHDA and CDR2 SQIVND (reference sequence). In nucleotides, the CDR3 is TGTGCCAGTGAGCGAGGCTATGGCTACACCTTC. This gives the protein CASERGYGYTF.

The J gene is TRBJ1-6, the V gene TRBV5-8; no reliable D call. V lost 4 bases and J lost 0, with 11 bases in between. Looked up from germline, CDR1 is SGHTS and CDR2 is YDEGEE. The length of the CDR3 is 16 residues. This CDR3 reads CASSTGGSSYNSPLHF. CDR3 coding DNA: TGTGCCAGCAGCACTGGAGGAAGCTCCTATAATTCACCCCTCCACTTT. The complete variable domain, with remaining parts taken from reference TRBV5-8 and TRBJ1-6, reads EAGVTQSPTHLIKTRGQQATLRCSPISGHTSVYWYQQALGLGLQFLLWYDEGEERNRGNFPPRFSGRQFPNYSSELNVNALELEDSALYLCASSTGGSSYNSPLHFGNGTRLTVT.